The rows below give T cell receptor beta chains drawn from one sample of a study of blood T cell repertoires in COVID-19. This table comes from immunoSEQ multiplex PCR, and its TCRdb copy is limited to in-frame clones, with some not included. The top ten hold 1.4% of the sample, which has 350,000 to 500,000 clones, more than 70% seen once. The sequenced material came from PBMCs or T cells enriched from blood (not recorded which). These receptor sequences come from a woman aged 18-29 years who had been exposed to COVID-19. CDR3s include the opening cysteine and the closing phenylalanine or tryptophan. The order of the fields is clone size, D gene, J gene, V gene, CDR3 protein, CDR3 DNA. D genes are given only for firm matches. The listing skips clone size in some rows; elsewhere it reads once, few, many or a size class.

- | TRBD2 | TRBJ2-5 | TRBV5-1 | CASSFELAGGRETQYF | TGCGCCAGCAGTTTCGAACTAGCGGGGGGGCGCGAGACCCAGTACTTC
few | - | TRBJ1-1 | TRBV18 | CASSPGQNTEAFF | TGTGCCAGCTCACCAGGACAGAACACTGAAGCTTTCTTT
- | - | TRBJ1-5 | TRBV27 | CASSLLPYQPQHF | TGTGCCAGCAGTTTACTCCCGTATCAGCCCCAGCATTTT
- | TRBD2 | TRBJ2-7 | TRBV4-1 | CASSLVWPPGLAGNRSSCEQYF | TGCGCCAGCAGCCTCGTCTGGCCCCCGGGACTAGCGGGAAACAGGAGTTCATGCGAGCAGTACTTC
- | TRBD1 | TRBJ1-1 | TRBV28 | CASSPPITGAAEAFF | TGTGCCAGCAGTCCACCGATTACAGGGGCGGCGGAAGCTTTCTTT
- | TRBD1 | TRBJ2-7 | TRBV28 | CATTGMTRRDRSSYEQYF | TGTGCCACTACTGGAATGACTCGCCGGGACAGGAGCTCCTACGAGCAGTACTTC
- | TRBD2 | TRBJ2-7 | TRBV10-2 | CASSEDSTSGYSEQYF | TGCGCCAGCAGTGAAGACTCGACTAGCGGGTATTCCGAGCAGTACTTC
- | - | TRBJ1-2 | TRBV20-1 | CSARQGYGYTF | TGCAGTGCTAGACAGGGGTATGGCTACACCTTC
- | - | TRBJ2-2 | TRBV4-1 | CASSQRQAFNTGELFF | TGCGCCAGCAGCCAACGACAAGCTTTCAACACCGGGGAGCTGTTTTTT
- | - | TRBJ2-3 | TRBV6-5 | CASSPLVEDTQYF | TGTGCCAGCAGCCCCTTGGTCGAGGATACGCAGTATTTT
- | - | TRBJ2-5 | TRBV5-1 | CASSSGWDQETQYF | TGCGCCAGCAGTTCAGGATGGGACCAAGAGACCCAGTACTTC
- | TRBD1 | TRBJ2-7 | TRBV28 | CASSLPPGQGLYEQYF | TGTGCCAGCAGTTTACCACCCGGACAGGGCCTATACGAGCAGTACTTC
- | TRBD2 | TRBJ2-7 | TRBV18 | CASSALTGGTHYEQYF | TGTGCCAGCTCCGCCCTAACGGGAGGGACCCACTACGAGCAGTACTTC
- | - | TRBJ1-5 | TRBV4-3 | CASSHFVLGAVQPQHF | TGCGCCAGCAGCCATTTCGTGCTAGGGGCAGTTCAGCCCCAGCATTTT
- | TRBD2 | TRBJ2-7 | TRBV19 | CATQKKGTSGLYEQYF | TGTGCCACTCAAAAAAAGGGGACTAGCGGGCTCTACGAGCAGTACTTC
- | TRBD2 | TRBJ2-1 | TRBV28 | CASSPTSGYNEQFF | TGTGCCAGCAGTCCGACTAGCGGGTACAATGAGCAGTTCTTC
- | - | TRBJ1-5 | TRBV12-3/TRBV12-4 | CASRFGFNQPQHF | TGTGCCAGCAGGTTCGGGTTCAACCAGCCCCAGCATTTT
once | TRBD1 | TRBJ1-1 | TRBV19 | CASSTQGARGTEAFF | TGTGCCAGTAGTACGCAGGGGGCGCGGGGCACTGAAGCTTTCTTT
- | TRBD2 | TRBJ2-5 | TRBV5-1 | CASSLAMGASGKKVRGETQYF | TGCGCCAGCAGCTTGGCCATGGGGGCTAGCGGGAAGAAAGTTCGTGGAGAGACCCAGTACTTC
once | TRBD2 | TRBJ2-7 | TRBV16 | CASSPSGRAYEQYF | TGTGCCAGCAGCCCTAGCGGGAGGGCTTACGAGCAGTACTTC
- | - | TRBJ1-2 | TRBV7-9 | CASSLKILGEDGYTF | TGTGCCAGCAGCTTAAAAATATTAGGGGAGGATGGCTACACCTTC
- | TRBD2 | TRBJ2-1 | TRBV28 | CASRPGWTSGRSSYNEQFF | TGTGCCAGCAGGCCAGGGTGGACTAGCGGGAGGAGCTCCTACAATGAGCAGTTCTTC
- | - | TRBJ1-3 | TRBV30 | CAWSVGASSGNTIYF | TGTGCCTGGAGTGTGGGAGCGAGCTCTGGAAACACCATATATTTT
- | TRBD1 | TRBJ1-5 | TRBV19 | CASTLDRGVNQPQHF | TGTGCCAGTACCTTGGACAGGGGTGTCAATCAGCCCCAGCATTTT